This T cell receptor beta chain emerged from a study of T cell responses to AZD1222 COVID-19 vaccine. Notes on the study in general: Repertoire sampling happened only post peak T cell response. Baseline antibody screening turned up just a handful of seropositive AZD1222 recipients. Spike was spanned by vaccine-associated CD4 TCRs, which were dominant at 160-218 and 743-854.

Generated by immunoSEQ multiplex PCR, the TCRdb table keeps only in-frame clones and is missing some. The sample lists fewer than 200,000 clones, around 89% seen once, with 5% to 7% in the top ten. On this clone: Its antigen is unidentified.

V gave up 2 bases and J gave up 1 base, with 8 bases separating them. The germline gives CDR1 MNHEY, CDR2 SVGAGI. This CDR3 contains 14 residues. The source is an adult in good health. Specimen: peripheral blood, collected on day 0 of AZD1222 vaccination. The gene calls are TRBV6-5 and TRBJ2-5; the D gene is possibly TRBD1 (6 bases). The CDR3 is CASSYGTSQETQYF. DNA of the CDR3: TGTGCCAGCAGTTACGGGACATCCCAAGAGACCCAGTACTTC.